The rows below give T cell receptor beta chains drawn from one sample of a study of cytomegalovirus exposure and HLA in healthy donors. Sequenced by immunoSEQ multiplex PCR; TCRdb stores in-frame clones only, minus some. Of about 270,000 clones in the sample, roughly 85% were seen once. The sequencing sample was made of PBMCs. The receptor source for this set is a woman aged 18-30 years in good health and CMV-seronegative. Both conserved end residues are part of each CDR3. The D gene is left open where the match is weak. Only some rows state a clone size, as once, few, many or a class for expanded clones.

d_call j_call clone_size v_call cdr3_aa cdr3_nt
NA TRBJ2-1 NA TRBV27 CASSPLTGSSYNEQFF TGTGCCAGCAGCCCCCTTACAGGGAGCTCCTACAATGAGCAGTTCTTC
NA TRBJ1-4 NA TRBV27 CATLGGGKLFF TGTGCCACCTTGGGAGGTGGAAAACTGTTTTTT
NA TRBJ2-7 NA TRBV4-3 CASSQDEVGYEQYF TGCGCCAGCAGCCAAGACGAGGTAGGCTACGAGCAGTACTTC
TRBD2 TRBJ2-1 once TRBV2 CASSDEGLAAYNEQFF TGTGCCAGCAGTGACGAAGGACTAGCGGCTTACAATGAGCAGTTCTTC
TRBD2 TRBJ2-2 NA TRBV9 CASSVGASGMAGTGELFF TGTGCCAGCAGCGTAGGCGCTAGCGGGATGGCGGGCACCGGGGAGCTGTTTTTT
NA TRBJ1-5 NA TRBV7-2 CASELMGANQPQHF TGTGCCAGCGAGCTTATGGGGGCCAATCAGCCCCAGCATTTT
TRBD1 TRBJ1-6 NA TRBV6-5 CASSSLGQNSPLHF TGTGCCAGCAGTTCATTGGGACAGAATTCACCCCTCCACTTT
TRBD1 TRBJ1-6 few TRBV30 CAWSVQGRNSPLHF TGTGCCTGGAGTGTACAGGGGAGGAATTCACCCCTCCACTTT
TRBD1 TRBJ1-2 NA TRBV6-5 CASSLQGANYGYTF TGTGCCAGCAGTCTACAGGGGGCCAACTATGGCTACACCTTC
NA TRBJ2-7 NA TRBV7-9 CASGSSQRWYEQYF TGTGCCAGCGGATCTTCGCAGCGGTGGTACGAGCAGTACTTC
NA TRBJ1-2 NA TRBV13 CASSLIDGGDGYTF TGTGCCAGCAGCTTAATTGATGGGGGGGACGGCTACACCTTC
NA TRBJ2-7 NA TRBV7-2 CASSPGGGGAYEQYF TGTGCCAGCAGCCCAGGGGGCGGGGGTGCGTACGAGCAGTACTTC
TRBD2 TRBJ2-5 NA TRBV9 CASSGLAGDFQETQYF TGTGCCAGCAGCGGACTAGCGGGGGACTTTCAAGAGACCCAGTACTTC
TRBD1 TRBJ2-7 NA TRBV2 CASMGQGFSYEQYF TGTGCCAGCATGGGACAGGGATTTTCCTACGAGCAGTACTTC
NA TRBJ1-6 NA TRBV5-1 CASRANSPIGPLHF TGCGCCAGCAGGGCCAACAGCCCTATAGGACCCCTCCACTTT
NA TRBJ2-7 NA TRBV11-3 CASSPRKTYEQYF TGTGCCAGCAGCCCCAGGAAAACCTACGAGCAGTACTTC